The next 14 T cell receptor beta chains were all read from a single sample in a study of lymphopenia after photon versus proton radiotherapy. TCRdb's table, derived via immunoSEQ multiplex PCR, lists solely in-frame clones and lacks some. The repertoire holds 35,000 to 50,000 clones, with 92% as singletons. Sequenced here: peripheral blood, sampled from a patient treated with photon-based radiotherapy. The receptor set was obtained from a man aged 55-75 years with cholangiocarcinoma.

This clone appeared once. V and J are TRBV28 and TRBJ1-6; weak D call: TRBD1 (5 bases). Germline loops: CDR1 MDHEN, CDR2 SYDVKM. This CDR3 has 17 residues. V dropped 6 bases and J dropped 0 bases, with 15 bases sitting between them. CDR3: CASRLGWGSSYNSPLHF. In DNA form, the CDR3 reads TGTGCCAGCAGACTCGGGTGGGGCAGCTCCTATAATTCACCCCTCCACTTT.

This CDR3 reads CASSEGPVSVYGYTF. CDR3 nucleotide sequence: TGTGCCAGCAGTGAAGGGCCCGTTTCAGTCTATGGCTACACCTTC. The chain uses TRBV2 and TRBJ1-2; D remains ambiguous. Trimming removed 1 base at V and 4 bases at J, with 13 bases between. Germline CDR1 SNHLY, CDR2 FYNNEI. The CDR3 is 15 residues long.

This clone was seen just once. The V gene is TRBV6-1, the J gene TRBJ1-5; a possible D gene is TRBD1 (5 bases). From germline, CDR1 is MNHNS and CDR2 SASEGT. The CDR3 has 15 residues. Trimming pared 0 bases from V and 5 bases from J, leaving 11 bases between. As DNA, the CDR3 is TGTGCCAGCAGTGAAGCCGGGGGGAGGCATCAGCCCCAGCATTTT. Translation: CASSEAGGRHQPQHF.

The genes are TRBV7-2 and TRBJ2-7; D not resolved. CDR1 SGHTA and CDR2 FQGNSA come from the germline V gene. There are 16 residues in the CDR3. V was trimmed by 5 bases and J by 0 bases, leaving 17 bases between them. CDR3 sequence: CASSLRTAIPSYEQYF. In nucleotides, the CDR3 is TGTGCCAGCAGCCTAAGGACGGCTATTCCCTCCTACGAGCAGTACTTC.

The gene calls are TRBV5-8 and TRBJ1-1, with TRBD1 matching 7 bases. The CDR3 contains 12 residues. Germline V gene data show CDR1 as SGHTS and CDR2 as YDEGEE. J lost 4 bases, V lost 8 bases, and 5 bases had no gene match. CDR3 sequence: CARGQLGTEAFF. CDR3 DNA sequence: TGTGCCAGGGGACAGTTGGGCACTGAAGCTTTCTTT.

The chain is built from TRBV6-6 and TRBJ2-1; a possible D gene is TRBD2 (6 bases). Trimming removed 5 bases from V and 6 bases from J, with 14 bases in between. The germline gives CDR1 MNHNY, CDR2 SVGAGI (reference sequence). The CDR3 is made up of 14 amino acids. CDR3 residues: CASSPSSGLNEQFF. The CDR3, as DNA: TGTGCCAGCAGTCCCAGCTCGGGACTCAATGAGCAGTTCTTC.

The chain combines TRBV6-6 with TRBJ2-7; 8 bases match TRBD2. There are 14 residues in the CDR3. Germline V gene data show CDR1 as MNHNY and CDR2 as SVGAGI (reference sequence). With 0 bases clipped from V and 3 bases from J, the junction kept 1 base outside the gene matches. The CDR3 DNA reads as TGTGCCAGCAGTTACTCGCGGGAGGTCTACGAGCAGTACTTC. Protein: CASSYSREVYEQYF.

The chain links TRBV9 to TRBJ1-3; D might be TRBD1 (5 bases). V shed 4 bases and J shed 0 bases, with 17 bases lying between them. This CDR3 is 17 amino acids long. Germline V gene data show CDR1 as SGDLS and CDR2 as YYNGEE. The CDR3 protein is CASSPGARVDSGNTIYF. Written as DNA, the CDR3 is TGTGCCAGCAGCCCCGGGGCCAGGGTAGACTCTGGAAACACCATATATTTT.

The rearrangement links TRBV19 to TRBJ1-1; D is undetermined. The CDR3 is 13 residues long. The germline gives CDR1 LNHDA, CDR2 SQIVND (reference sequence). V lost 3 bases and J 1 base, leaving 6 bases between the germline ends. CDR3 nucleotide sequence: TGTGCCAGTAGTATTGGGTCGAACACTGAAGCTTTCTTT. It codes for CASSIGSNTEAFF.

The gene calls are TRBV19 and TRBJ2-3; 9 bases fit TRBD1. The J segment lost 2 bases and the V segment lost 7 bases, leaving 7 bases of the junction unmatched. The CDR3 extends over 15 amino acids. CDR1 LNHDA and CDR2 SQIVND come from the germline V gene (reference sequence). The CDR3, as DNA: TGTGCCAGTAAAAAAGGACAGGGGAACACAGATACGCAGTATTTT. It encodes CASKKGQGNTDTQYF.

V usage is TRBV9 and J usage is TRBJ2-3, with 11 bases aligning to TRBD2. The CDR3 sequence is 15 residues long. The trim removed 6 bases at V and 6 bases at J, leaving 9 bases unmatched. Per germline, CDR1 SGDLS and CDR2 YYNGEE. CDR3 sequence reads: CASNLAGGPWDTQYF. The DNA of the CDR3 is TGTGCCAGCAACTTAGCGGGGGGGCCCTGGGATACGCAGTATTTT.

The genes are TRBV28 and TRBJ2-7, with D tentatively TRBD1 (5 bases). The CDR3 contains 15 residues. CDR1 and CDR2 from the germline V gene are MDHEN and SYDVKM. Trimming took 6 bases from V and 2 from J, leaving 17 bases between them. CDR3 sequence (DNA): TGTGCCAGCAGCCCCGGACACACCCTTACCTACGAGCAGTACTTC. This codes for CASSPGHTLTYEQYF.

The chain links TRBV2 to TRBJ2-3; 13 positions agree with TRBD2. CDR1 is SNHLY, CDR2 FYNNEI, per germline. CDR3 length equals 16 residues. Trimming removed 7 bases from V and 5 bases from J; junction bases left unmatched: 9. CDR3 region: CASTGLAGTLGDTQYF. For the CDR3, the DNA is TGTGCCAGCACGGGACTAGCGGGGACCCTTGGAGATACGCAGTATTTT.

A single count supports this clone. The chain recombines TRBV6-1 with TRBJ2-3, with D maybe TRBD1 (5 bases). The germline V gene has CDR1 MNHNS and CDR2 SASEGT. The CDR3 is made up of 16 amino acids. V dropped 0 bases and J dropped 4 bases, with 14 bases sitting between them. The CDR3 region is CASSEAEFQGSDTQYF. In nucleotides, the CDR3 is TGTGCCAGCAGTGAAGCGGAGTTCCAGGGCTCAGATACGCAGTATTTT.